The present TCR beta chain was sequenced within a study of beta chain features in type 1 diabetes. For the study at large: Healthy donors, compared against patients, showed similar age, gender and cell yields. Study outcomes and limitations: VDJ junctions from patients with type 1 diabetes contained fewer insertions and more deletions. Patients and controls would share equally any PCR tilt toward shorter templates.

Expressed TCRB transcripts were sequenced, since all the RNA that had been isolated was reverse transcribed. Assay used: immunoSEQ multiplex PCR; TCRdb lists only in-frame clones, some missing. Here the sample spans some 230,000 clones, more than 9% being singletons. The germline V and J ends were trimmed by 1 base and 4 bases, with 14 bases remaining between them. Germline values: CDR1 MDHEN, CDR2 SYDVKM. There are 15 residues in the CDR3. This clone turned up a few times. Its target is unknown. Input material: naive CD4+ T cells from blood. This sequence was found in a woman under 30 in good health. The rearrangement uses TRBV28 and TRBJ2-7; a possible D gene is TRBD1 (6 bases). The CDR3 protein is CASSLSVRGSYEQYF. CDR3 DNA: TGTGCCAGCAGTTTATCGGTCAGGGGTAGTTACGAGCAGTACTTC.